One sample yielded the 17 T cell receptor beta chains listed below, sequenced in a study of tumor-infiltrating lymphocytes in oesophageal squamous cell carcinoma. TCRdb called the PCR reads again in MiXCR, with one record for every CDR3 protein. The sample gives nearly 20,000 distinct CDR3 sequences, around two fifths of which show up once; around two fifths is in the top ten. Material: esophageal tumor tissue. The receptor source for this set is a male donor with esophageal squamous cell carcinoma.

In this sample, this clonotype is medium-sized (0.01 to 0.1%). The chain couples TRBV11-1 to TRBJ2-5; either TRBD1 or TRBD2 may supply D (6 bases each). The CDR3 runs to 14 residues. Trimming left V 1 base short and J 5 bases short, with 11 bases between. The germline gives CDR1 SGHAT, CDR2 FQDESV (reference sequence). CDR3 protein: CASSLGGAGETQYF. The CDR3 nucleotides read TGTGCCAGCAGCTTAGGGGGGGCTGGGGAGACCCAGTACTTC. The entire variable domain, with the rest obtained from reference TRBV11-1 and TRBJ2-5, is as follows: EAEVAQSPRYKITEKSQAVAFWCDPISGHATLYWYRQILGQGPELLVQFQDESVVDDSQLPKDRFSAERLKGVDSTLKIQPAELGDSAMYLCASSLGGAGETQYFGPGTRLLVL.

J is TRBJ1-1 and V is TRBV2; D call uncertain. Trimming stripped 9 bases from V and 0 bases from J, with 14 bases between. There are 14 residues in the CDR3. Per the germline V gene, CDR1 is SNHLY and CDR2 is FYNNEI. The CDR3 spells CARGSEWLNTEAFF. CDR3 nucleotide sequence: TGTGCCAGGGGGTCGGAATGGTTGAACACTGAAGCTTTCTTT.

This clonotype appeared many times. This chain uses TRBV7-3 with TRBJ1-4; D is unclear. Looked up from germline, CDR1 is SGHTA and CDR2 is FQGTGA. V lost 5 bases and J 4 bases, leaving 8 bases between the germline ends. This CDR3 comprises 13 residues. The DNA for the CDR3 is TGTGCCAGCAGCGAAGGCCGTAATGAAAAACTGTTTTTT. This translates into CASSEGRNEKLFF.

The CDR3 DNA reads TGTGCCAGCAGCTCCCACGGCGGGCGGGAGAACTACGAGCAGTACTTC. Its protein product is CASSSHGGRENYEQYF. This chain uses TRBV7-6 with TRBJ2-4, with 7 bases aligning to TRBD2. The J call could be wrong; TRBJ2-7 is a better fit for the DNA end. Germline CDR1 SGHVS, CDR2 FNYEAQ. The CDR3 is 16 residues long.

This clonotype was picked up many times. The J gene is TRBJ2-2, the V gene TRBV7-9; 9 bases are shared with TRBD1. Trimming removed 4 bases from V and 6 bases from J; junction bases left unmatched: 3. The germline CDR1 and CDR2 sequences are SEHNR and FQNEAQ (reference sequence). The CDR3 runs 14 residues. The CDR3 loop reads CASSWTGEAGELFF. The CDR3 region has the DNA TGTGCCAGCAGCTGGACAGGGGAGGCCGGGGAGCTGTTTTTT. The complete variable domain, with remaining parts taken from reference TRBV7-9 and TRBJ2-2, reads DTGVSQNPRHKITKRGQNVTFRCDPISEHNRLYWYRQTLGQGPEFLTYFQNEAQLEKSRLLSDRFSAERPKGSFSTLEIQRTEQGDSAMYLCASSWTGEAGELFFGEGSRLTVL.

The chain joins TRBV7-8 to TRBJ1-5; no reliable D call. Germline V gives CDR1 SGHVS, CDR2 FQNEAQ. The CDR3 is made up of 19 amino acids. Trimming took 1 base from V and 0 from J, leaving 19 bases between them. DNA of the CDR3: TGTGCCAGCAGCTTAGGTAGGGTGCCTCGTCTCTATAGCAATCAGCCCCAGCATTTT. Translation gives CASSLGRVPRLYSNQPQHF. The full variable domain, with the rest looked up from reference TRBV7-8 and TRBJ1-5, is GAGVSQSPRYKVAKRGQDVALRCDPISGHVSLFWYQQALGQGPEFLTYFQNEAQLDKSGLPSDRFFAERPEGSVSTLKIQRTQQEDSAVYLCASSLGRVPRLYSNQPQHFGDGTRLSIL.

Concerning this clonotype itself: This could be a read error, since a much larger clone is one nucleotide away. The genes are TRBV7-9 and TRBJ2-7, with a weak D call TRBD1 (5 bases). The J call is doubtful: the DNA matches TRBJ2-1 better. CDR1 is SEHNR and CDR2 is FQNEAQ in the germline V gene (reference sequence). The CDR3 loop spans 13 amino acids. Here the CDR3 reads CASGRVGPYEQFF. CDR3 coding DNA: TGTGCCAGCGGCAGGGTAGGACCCTACGAGCAGTTCTTC.

Relative to its sample, this clonotype is medium-sized. The chain links TRBV12-3 or TRBV12-4 to TRBJ2-1, with TRBD2 matching 10 bases. With 6 bases clipped from V and 10 bases from J, the junction kept 15 bases outside the gene matches. CDR3 size: 16 residues. As DNA, the CDR3 is TGTGCCAGCAGAAGGACTAGCGGCCAAGGGGACCAGGAGCAGTTCTTC. This encodes CASRRTSGQGDQEQFF.

This chain uses TRBV7-8 with TRBJ2-5, with D maybe TRBD1 (5 bases). The tail of the sequence fits TRBJ2-7 better, so the J call may be wrong. The CDR3 has 13 amino acids. CDR1 is SGHVS, CDR2 FQNEAQ, per germline. CDR3 protein: CASSLVQVDEQYF. The CDR3 nucleotides are TGTGCCAGCAGCTTAGTACAGGTTGACGAGCAGTACTTC.

In its sample, this clonotype was seen a few times. The chain recombines TRBV20-1 with TRBJ2-3, with 9 positions matching TRBD1. Germline V CDR1 and CDR2: DFQATT, SNEGSKA (reference sequence). Unmatched junction bases numbered 10, after V lost 5 bases and J lost 4 bases. The CDR3 consists of 15 residues. Here the CDR3 reads CSALPWTGVSDTQYF. The CDR3 DNA reads as TGCAGTGCTTTACCCTGGACAGGGGTGTCAGATACGCAGTATTTT.

This clonotype showed up just once. Germline is not matched at one junction end, which may reflect a read error. This chain uses TRBV7-6 with TRBJ2-7; 12 bases agree with TRBD2. The germline V gene encodes CDR1 SGHVS and CDR2 FNYEAQ. The CDR3 has 16 amino acids. This CDR3 is CASSYSSGRASYEQYF. CDR3 nucleotide sequence: TGTGCTAGCAGCTATTCTAGCGGGAGGGCATCCTACGAGCAGTACTTC.

The chain uses TRBV2 and TRBJ2-7, with 9 bases matching TRBD1. The J call is doubtful: the DNA matches TRBJ2-5 better. The germline V gene has CDR1 SNHLY and CDR2 FYNNEI. This CDR3 has 13 amino acids. The CDR3 sequence: CASTDRGDETQYF. The CDR3 region has the DNA TGTGCCAGCACAGACAGGGGGGACGAGACCCAGTACTTC.

This chain joins TRBV4-3 and TRBJ2-6; tentative D call: TRBD2 (5 bases). The DNA end lines up better with TRBJ2-7; the J call may be wrong. In germline, CDR1 is LGHNA, CDR2 YSLEER. This CDR3 contains 13 residues. CDR3 coding DNA: TGCGCCAGCAGCCAAGAGGGGAGCTACGAGCAGTACTTC. Amino acid sequence: CASSQEGSYEQYF.

The table lists this clonotype with many counts. The CDR3 loop is CASSSTGDYKNNEQFF. The DNA for the CDR3 is TGTGCCAGCAGTTCCACAGGGGACTACAAGAACAATGAGCAGTTCTTC. V is TRBV28 and J is TRBJ2-1, with D perhaps assigned TRBD1 or TRBD2 (7 bases each). With 4 bases removed from V and 5 bases from J, the gap between germline ends came to 18 bases. The germline V gene encodes CDR1 MDHEN and CDR2 SYDVKM. The CDR3 runs 16 residues.

There are many counts of this clonotype. V is TRBV7-6 and J is TRBJ2-1; D is possibly TRBD2 (6 bases). CDR1 is SGHVS and CDR2 is FNYEAQ in the germline V gene. The CDR3 length is 16 residues. V lost 5 bases and J 7 bases, leaving 21 bases between the germline ends. CDR3 sequence: CASSPIYAGGRNEQFF. The CDR3 DNA reads TGTGCCAGCAGCCCTATTTATGCCGGGGGTCGTAATGAGCAGTTCTTC. Full variable domain (rest looked up from reference TRBV7-6 and TRBJ2-1): GAGVSQSPRYKVTKRGQDVALRCDPISGHVSLYWYRQALGQGPEFLTYFNYEAQQDKSGLPNDRFSAERPEGSISTLTIQRTEQRDSAMYRCASSPIYAGGRNEQFFGPGTRLTVL.

The table lists this clonotype with a few counts. The rearrangement links TRBV7-2 to TRBJ2-3; the match to TRBD2 covers 10 bases. J was trimmed by 0 bases and V by 7 bases; bases with no gene match: 7. The V gene's germline CDR1 is SGHTA and CDR2 FQGNSA. This CDR3 has 16 residues. The CDR3 sequence: CASTKLAGPSTDTQYF. The CDR3 coding sequence is TGTGCCAGCACCAAACTAGCGGGACCTAGCACAGATACGCAGTATTTT.

The chain recombines TRBV7-8 with TRBJ2-1, with D tentatively TRBD2 (5 bases). The J call may be incorrect, as the DNA end agrees better with TRBJ2-5. The length of the CDR3 is 14 residues. Per the germline V gene, CDR1 is SGHVS and CDR2 is FQNEAQ. The CDR3 sequence is CASSPEAGPETQYF. CDR3 DNA: TGTGCCAGCAGCCCGGAGGCCGGGCCTGAGACCCAGTACTTC.